This is a list of T cell receptor beta chains from one sample in a study of cytomegalovirus exposure and HLA in healthy donors. Measured with immunoSEQ multiplex PCR; TCRdb has only the in-frame clones, and not every one. The sample holds 200,000 to 250,000 clones; under 85% are singletons and the top ten take 1.7%. The sequenced material came from PBMCs. Source of these receptors: a man aged 50 to 59 in good health and CMV-seronegative. CDR3s include the opening cysteine and the closing phenylalanine or tryptophan.

TRBJ2-3,TRBV19,CASSTAGGTDTQYF
TRBJ2-1,TRBV15,CATSSGRYLNEQFF
TRBJ1-5,TRBV6-6,CASSKIGGVSPQPQHF
TRBJ2-5,TRBV13,CASSFKTSGKSETQYF
TRBJ1-4,TRBV18,CASSTTTPGQEKLFF
TRBJ1-4,TRBV4-1,CASSHDTAARYEKLFF
TRBJ2-2,TRBV5-4,CASTFGGLNTGELFF
TRBJ2-5,TRBV7-7,CASSPMGRETQYF
TRBJ1-5,TRBV6-5,CASSPGWGLNQPQHF
TRBJ2-7,TRBV7-9,CASSSPVPGQTGYEQYF
-,TRBV7-2,CASSLNPSGSYEQYF
TRBJ2-7,TRBV27,CASSLSTTSGSVEQYF
TRBJ1-2,TRBV14,CASSPDWRAGYTF
TRBJ2-5,TRBV28,CASSTRTLQGIKETQYF
TRBJ2-6,TRBV5-6,CASSFTTNGQGTGANVLTF
TRBJ2-1,TRBV25-1,CASSEYRADYNEQFF
TRBJ1-1,TRBV9,CASSAPTGGRGNTEAFF
TRBJ2-2,TRBV7-3,CASSQDRLAGELFF
TRBJ1-1,TRBV5-4,CASSAGTGRTEAFF
TRBJ2-2,TRBV6-1,CASSDDISGTGELFF
TRBJ1-2,TRBV28,CASSLNRDSYGYTF
TRBJ2-7,TRBV28,CASRTNRDRVSYEQYF
TRBJ1-3,TRBV19,CASTHLQDISGNTIYF
TRBJ2-7,TRBV5-1,CASSSGTGAGEQYF
TRBJ1-5,TRBV5-1,CASSKRRGIRISNQPQHF
TRBJ2-1,TRBV27,CASSPSGLAGYEQFF
TRBJ1-1,TRBV5-1,CASSLGTMNTEAFF
TRBJ2-7,TRBV5-1,CASSYTTGELYEQYF
TRBJ2-1,TRBV5-1,CASWWGTGGNEQFF
TRBJ2-1,TRBV30,CAWSVLRVRQLQIPYNEQFF
TRBJ2-5,TRBV4-1,CASSQDRGNIQETQYF
TRBJ2-7,TRBV6-1,CASSDRLTGVYEQYF
TRBJ2-7,TRBV28,CASARLAGGPEQYF
TRBJ1-1,TRBV19,CASSQLRQGGAEAFF
TRBJ1-2,TRBV29-1,CSVVDSYYGYTF
-,TRBV5-1,CASSPTSTGTYEQYF
TRBJ2-5,TRBV27,CASSSGETQYF
TRBJ2-2,TRBV4-1,CASSPGRTSGMTATGELFF
TRBJ1-2,TRBV2,CAREAGTDGEGYTF
TRBJ2-7,TRBV28,CASRGTSGVNEQYF
TRBJ2-7,TRBV11-2,CASRRLAGAYEQYF
TRBJ1-5,TRBV18,CASSPVSGGRQPQHF
TRBJ2-1,TRBV9,CASSTRQGALAGPTYYYNEQFF
TRBJ1-5,TRBV6-5,CASRTGNSNQPQHF
TRBJ2-4,TRBV5-8,CARSDLRAKNIQYF
TRBJ1-1,TRBV5-1,CASSLVPEADTEAFF
TRBJ1-6,TRBV5-1,CASSLGAGNNSPLHF
TRBJ1-2,TRBV6-1,CASSGQGYGYTF
TRBJ2-7,TRBV6-5,CASSYATGVNYEQYF
TRBJ1-4,TRBV30,CAWSDQGSATNEKLFF
TRBJ2-1,TRBV28,CASSISGSSLYEQFF